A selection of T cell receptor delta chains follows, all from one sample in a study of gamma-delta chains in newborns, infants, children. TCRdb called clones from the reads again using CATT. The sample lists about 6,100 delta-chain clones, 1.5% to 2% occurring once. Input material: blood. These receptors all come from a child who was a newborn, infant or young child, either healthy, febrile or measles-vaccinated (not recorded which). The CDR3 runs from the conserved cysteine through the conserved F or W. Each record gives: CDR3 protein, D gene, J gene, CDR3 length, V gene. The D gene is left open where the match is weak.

CACDPITAWVLYSWDTRQMFF | NA | TRDJ3 | 21 | TRDV2
CACDTVSRSSWDTRQMFF | NA | TRDJ3 | 18 | TRDV2
CACDTLLGDTRWDTRQMFF | TRDD3 | TRDJ3 | 19 | TRDV2
CACDTVGDIWDTRQMFF | TRDD3 | TRDJ3 | 17 | TRDV2
CACDTGGPFSRDTRQMFF | NA | TRDJ3 | 18 | TRDV2
CACDTGGYKSSWDTRQMFF | TRDD3 | TRDJ3 | 19 | TRDV2
CACDTVGLLDTRQMFF | NA | TRDJ3 | 16 | TRDV2
CACDATGGFWDTRQMFF | TRDD3 | TRDJ3 | 17 | TRDV2
CAANKAGGLLLDTRQMFF | TRDD3 | TRDJ3 | 18 | TRAV29/DV5
CACDTVQAYLGLTWDTRQMFF | NA | TRDJ3 | 21 | TRDV2
CACDTWGTTAQLFF | TRDD3 | TRDJ2 | 14 | TRDV2
CACDTAWGTWDTRQMFF | TRDD3 | TRDJ3 | 17 | TRDV2
CACDKLGDTPWDTRQMFF | TRDD3 | TRDJ3 | 18 | TRDV2
CACDTVQEYWGLTWDTRQMFF | NA | TRDJ3 | 21 | TRDV2
CACDILGDSWDTRQMFF | TRDD3 | TRDJ3 | 17 | TRDV2
CALGSLILWGISRWGNDKLIF | TRDD3 | TRDJ1 | 21 | TRDV1
CACDTVLGDTTLTAQLFF | TRDD3 | TRDJ2 | 18 | TRDV2
CAVGGYWDTRQMFF | TRDD3 | TRDJ3 | 14 | TRDV2
CACDTTDSSWDTRQMFF | NA | TRDJ3 | 17 | TRDV2
CAFGWGIHTDKLIF | NA | TRDJ1 | 14 | TRDV3
CACDTVGDTALTAQLFF | TRDD3 | TRDJ2 | 17 | TRDV2
CALRGTPDKLIF | NA | TRDJ1 | 12 | TRDV3
CALGGFSPTPDKLIF | NA | TRDJ1 | 15 | TRDV1
CACDTLLGDTWDTRQMFF | TRDD3 | TRDJ3 | 18 | TRDV2
CACDTTGGPSSWDTRQMFF | NA | TRDJ3 | 19 | TRDV2
CACDTWGDTRSAQLFF | TRDD3 | TRDJ2 | 16 | TRDV2
CACDTAWGTWDTRQMFF | TRDD3 | TRDJ3 | 17 | TRDV2
CACDTLGDSSWDTRQMFF | TRDD3 | TRDJ3 | 18 | TRDV2
CALGEWRRDWGMRYTDKPIF | TRDD3 | TRDJ1 | 20 | TRDV1
CACDALRSWDTRQMFF | NA | TRDJ3 | 16 | TRDV2
CACDLIFTWVTLPLLSWDTRQMFF | NA | TRDJ3 | 24 | TRDV2
CALGKGTGGRALTAQLFF | TRDD3 | TRDJ2 | 18 | TRDV1
CACDTVSWGTPSSWDTRQMFF | TRDD3 | TRDJ3 | 21 | TRDV2
CACDPTYWGIPNWDTRQMFF | TRDD3 | TRDJ3 | 20 | TRDV2
CARDAHWGIQSSWDTRQMFF | TRDD3 | TRDJ3 | 20 | TRDV2
CALGELDPLPTWDTRQMFF | NA | TRDJ3 | 19 | TRDV1
CACDTVGGGYSWDTRQMFF | TRDD3 | TRDJ3 | 19 | TRDV2
CACELLGDKITQLFF | TRDD3 | TRDJ2 | 15 | TRDV2
CALGEGYYGEGHDKLIF | NA | TRDJ1 | 17 | TRDV1
CACDPITDWGLYSWDTRQMFF | TRDD3 | TRDJ3 | 21 | TRDV2
CACDTAGGYPWDTRQMFF | TRDD3 | TRDJ3 | 18 | TRDV2
CACDTWGYVSSWDTRQMFF | TRDD3 | TRDJ3 | 19 | TRDV2
CACDTGGPSSWDTRQMFF | TRDD3 | TRDJ3 | 18 | TRDV2
CACDSTGGYSSWDTRQMFF | TRDD3 | TRDJ3 | 19 | TRDV2
CACDTVGDWGRSSWDTRQMFF | TRDD3 | TRDJ3 | 21 | TRDV2
CACDTVLGDSSWDTRQMFF | TRDD3 | TRDJ3 | 19 | TRDV2
CACDTVGYTRGSSWDTRQVFF | NA | TRDJ3 | 21 | TRDV2